The 4 T cell receptor beta chains presented below share a single source sample, sequenced in a study of immune evolution from preneoplasia to lung adenocarcinoma. Here immunoSEQ multiplex PCR was the method, and the copy in TCRdb shows in-frame clones only, minus some. The profile shows 35,000 to 40,000 clones, roughly 68% of them singletons. The specimen sequenced was FFPE invasive lung adenocarcinoma tissue. These receptors all stem from a person in their sixties or seventies with lung adenocarcinoma.

The V call is TRBV2, the J call TRBJ2-5; the D is unclear. Between the trimmed V and J ends, which lost 4 bases and 2 bases, there was a span of 8 bases. The germline gives CDR1 SNHLY, CDR2 FYNNEI. CDR3 length: 13 amino acids. The CDR3 here is CASSAERQETQYF. In DNA form, the CDR3 reads TGTGCCAGCAGTGCAGAGCGACAAGAGACCCAGTACTTC.

This clone was detected once. A read error may be the cause here, since a much bigger clone is one base away. The rearrangement links TRBV6-5 to TRBJ2-5; TRBD2 matches 8 bases. Losses at the gene ends were 1 base for V and 4 bases for J; bases not matched to a gene: 8. The CDR3 sequence is 16 residues long. The germline CDR1 and CDR2 sequences are MNHEY and SVGAGI. CDR3 residues: CASSYLGLAGRETQYF. The CDR3, as DNA: TGTGCCAGCAGTTACTTGGGGCTAGCGGGTAGAGAGACCCAGTACTTC.

The chain has TRBV5-1 and TRBJ1-1; 7 bases align to TRBD1. The CDR3 has 14 residues. Germline-derived CDR1 and CDR2 are SGHRS and YFSETQ. The J segment lost 0 bases and the V segment lost 4 bases, leaving 3 bases of the junction unmatched. The CDR3 DNA reads TGCGCCAGCAGCACGACAGGGTTGAACACTGAAGCTTTCTTT. Its translation: CASSTTGLNTEAFF.

This clone ranks as medium-sized. V gene TRBV7-2 combines with J gene TRBJ1-5, with D possibly matching TRBD1 (6 bases). V was cut by 5 bases and J by 9 bases, with 14 bases left in between. The germline V gene encodes CDR1 SGHTA and CDR2 FQGNSA. CDR3 size: 13 residues. The CDR3 here is CASSTDQGLPQHF. The CDR3 nucleotides are TGTGCCAGCAGCACCGACCAGGGGTTGCCCCAGCATTTT.